This T cell receptor (beta chain) was recovered during a study of PD-L1 blockade in urothelial cancer. Study summary: Individuals in the cohort had been given 0 to 3 earlier chemotherapy regimens. The authors examined blood 3 weeks (second dose) and 6 weeks after treatment start.

The authors spiked synthetic TCR analog templates into each PCR. TCRdb's copy holds only in-frame clones and misses some; the assay was immunoSEQ multiplex PCR. The table includes over 65,000 clones, roughly 90% detected once. Comment on this clone: As yet, its antigen is unknown.

Study-wide points: Pretreatment blood TCR clonality under the median forecast improved survival.

This CDR3 comprises 15 residues. The junction had 8 bases not matched to a gene; V was cut back by 6 bases and J by 5 bases. Per the germline V gene, CDR1 is SEHNR and CDR2 is FQNEAQ (reference sequence). Time point reported: pretreatment peripheral blood. This clonotype originated in a man between 70 and 80 years old with urothelial cancer. This chain connects TRBV7-9 to TRBJ2-2, with 8 bases fitting TRBD1. Material: PBMCs, obtained around atezolizumab (anti-PD-L1) treatment. Here the CDR3 reads CASRSDRGTTGELFF. CDR3 bases: TGTGCCAGCAGGTCCGACAGGGGAACTACCGGGGAGCTGTTTTTT. Full variable domain (missing parts from reference TRBV7-9 and TRBJ2-2): DTGVSQNPRHKITKRGQNVTFRCDPISEHNRLYWYRQTLGQGPEFLTYFQNEAQLEKSRLLSDRFSAERPKGSFSTLEIQRTEQGDSAMYLCASRSDRGTTGELFFGEGSRLTVL.